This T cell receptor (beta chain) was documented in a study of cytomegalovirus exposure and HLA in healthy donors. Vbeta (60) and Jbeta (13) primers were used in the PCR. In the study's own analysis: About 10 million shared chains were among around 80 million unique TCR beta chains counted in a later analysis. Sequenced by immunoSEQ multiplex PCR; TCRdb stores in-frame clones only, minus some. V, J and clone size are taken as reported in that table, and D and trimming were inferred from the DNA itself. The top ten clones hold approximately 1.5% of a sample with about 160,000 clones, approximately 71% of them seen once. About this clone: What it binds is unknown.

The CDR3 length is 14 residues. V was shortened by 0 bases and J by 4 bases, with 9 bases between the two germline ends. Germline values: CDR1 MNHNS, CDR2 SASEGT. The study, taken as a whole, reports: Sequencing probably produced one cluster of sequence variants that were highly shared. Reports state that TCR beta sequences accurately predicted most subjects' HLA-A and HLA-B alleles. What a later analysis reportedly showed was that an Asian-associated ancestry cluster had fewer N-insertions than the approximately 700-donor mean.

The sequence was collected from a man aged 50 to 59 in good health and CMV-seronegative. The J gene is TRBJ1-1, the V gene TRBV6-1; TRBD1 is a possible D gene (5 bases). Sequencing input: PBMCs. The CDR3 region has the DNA TGTGCCAGCAGTGAAGCAACGGGGGGCACTGAAGCTTTCTTT. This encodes CASSEATGGTEAFF.